This TCR beta chain was recorded in a study of shared clonotypes between healthy human individuals. Generated by immunoSEQ multiplex PCR, the TCRdb table keeps only in-frame clones and is missing some. The repertoire holds more than 900,000 clones, with 78% as singletons. This clone showed up many times. Its antigen is unknown. The CDR3 runs to 15 residues. Trimming took 5 bases from V and 5 from J; bases not matched to a gene: 11. Germline-derived CDR1 and CDR2 are SEHNR and FQNEAQ (reference sequence). Whole-study results and caveats: Rarefaction showed sorted-subset sequencing was incomplete despite large depth. Larger richness was generally estimated for naive than memory subsets.

The origin of this receptor is a man between 18 and 35 years old in good health. Some clones in this sample may be carry-over from other donors' samples. V and J are TRBV7-9 and TRBJ1-2; 7 nucleotides line up with TRBD1. Sequencing input: memory CD4+ T cells from PBMCs. Subset specified: CD45RA-negative fraction. The CDR3 DNA sequence: TGTGCCAGCAGCCGAGCTGGGGGACAGCATTATGGCTACACCTTC. This codes for CASSRAGGQHYGYTF.